The rows below give T cell receptor beta chains drawn from one sample of a study of T cells after yellow fever vaccination. One entry per CDR3 protein, called by TCRdb with MiXCR from the 5' RACE reads. This sample carries tens of thousands of distinct CDR3 sequences, about 11% of them seen once, and the ten largest clones take 9.5% to 15%. The source material was PBMCs, either bulk or a sorted T-cell subset (CD4+, CD8+, memory, or dextramer-sorted; not recorded which), sampled around 15 days after the first yellow fever vaccination. All receptors derive from a man younger than 30 who received the YFV17D yellow fever vaccine. The CDR3 runs from the conserved cysteine through the conserved F or W. A D gene is named only where the DNA matches it firmly. Not every row has a clone size; where given, it reads once, few, many or a size class.

v_call	cdr3_length	clone_size	j_call	d_call	cdr3_aa	cdr3_nt
TRBV28	13	.	TRBJ2-3	.	CASRGGGGVTQYF	TGTGCCAGCAGGGGAGGAGGGGGAGTCACGCAGTATTTT
TRBV6-5	14	many	TRBJ2-5	TRBD1	CASSWTGRAETQYF	TGTGCCAGCAGCTGGACAGGACGGGCAGAGACCCAGTACTTC
TRBV5-1	16	many	TRBJ1-6	TRBD1	CASSLGPGQVGSPLHF	TGCGCCAGCAGCTTAGGACCGGGACAGGTGGGATCACCCCTCCACTTT
TRBV5-1	17	.	TRBJ2-2	TRBD1	CASSLVLDRRATWELFF	TGCGCCAGCAGCTTGGTCCTGGACAGGCGGGCCACCTGGGAGCTGTTTTTT
TRBV6-2/TRBV6-3	17	many	TRBJ2-1	TRBD1	CASSDRTGLLTYNEQFF	TGTGCCAGCAGCGATAGGACAGGGCTGTTGACCTACAATGAGCAGTTCTTC
TRBV4-3	15	many	TRBJ1-2	.	CASSQDGSSNYGYTF	TGCGCCAGCAGCCAAGACGGATCCTCCAACTATGGCTACACCTTC
TRBV6-1	13	many	TRBJ2-3	.	CASSDRQPDTQYF	TGTGCCAGCAGTGACCGCCAGCCAGATACGCAGTATTTT
TRBV7-2	13	many	TRBJ1-1	.	CASSLGPYTEAFF	TGTGCCAGCAGCCTGGGCCCTTACACTGAAGCTTTCTTT
TRBV12-3/TRBV12-4	15	many	TRBJ2-6	.	CASSLQGSGANVLTF	TGTGCCAGCAGCCTACAGGGATCTGGGGCCAACGTCCTGACTTTC
TRBV7-3	13	many	TRBJ1-1	TRBD1	CASSQTGDTEAFF	TGTGCCAGCAGCCAGACAGGGGACACTGAAGCTTTCTTT
TRBV6-5	13	many	TRBJ1-4	TRBD1	CASMDRANEKLFF	TGTGCCAGCATGGACAGGGCAAATGAAAAACTGTTTTTT
TRBV5-5	13	many	TRBJ1-2	.	CASSYDSTYGYTF	TGTGCCAGCAGTTACGACAGCACCTATGGCTACACCTTC
TRBV24-1	17	many	TRBJ2-2	TRBD1	CATSEPGTGGRVGELFF	TGTGCCACCAGTGAGCCCGGGACAGGGGGCAGAGTGGGGGAGCTGTTTTTT
TRBV9	14	many	TRBJ2-1	.	CASSGTDTNNEQFF	TGTGCCAGCAGCGGAACGGACACTAACAATGAGCAGTTCTTC
TRBV5-1	16	few	TRBJ2-4	.	CASSLGNDVAKNIQYF	TGCGCCAGCAGCTTGGGAAATGACGTAGCCAAAAACATTCAGTACTTC
TRBV29-1	12	many	TRBJ2-3	.	CSLRGVRDTQYF	TGCAGCCTTAGGGGGGTGAGGGATACGCAGTATTTT
TRBV18	13	many	TRBJ1-5	.	CASSKASNQPQHF	TGTGCCAGCTCAAAGGCCAGTAACCAGCCCCAGCATTTT
TRBV4-3	13	many	TRBJ2-5	.	CASSQGASETQYF	TGCGCCAGCAGCCAAGGTGCTTCGGAGACCCAGTACTTC
TRBV29-1	13	many	TRBJ2-5	.	CSVREGVVETQYF	TGCAGCGTTAGAGAGGGCGTAGTGGAGACCCAGTACTTC
TRBV7-3	14	few	TRBJ1-5	.	CASHDSVSNQPQHF	TGTGCCAGCCACGACAGTGTTAGCAATCAGCCCCAGCATTTT
TRBV5-5	15	many	TRBJ2-3	TRBD1	CASHRGQTSTDTQYF	TGTGCCAGTCACAGGGGGCAAACTAGCACAGATACGCAGTATTTT
TRBV7-9	16	many	TRBJ2-1	.	CASSLDGYRGLYEQFF	TGTGCCAGCAGCTTAGACGGTTACCGGGGACTTTATGAGCAGTTCTTC
TRBV28	16	.	TRBJ1-2	.	CASIPLYSRFQNGYTF	TGTGCCAGCATCCCCCTCTACAGCCGCTTTCAGAATGGCTACACCTTC
TRBV7-2	18	many	TRBJ2-1	TRBD1	CASSLRGPQITSYNEQFF	TGTGCCAGCAGCTTAAGGGGGCCCCAGATCACCTCCTACAATGAGCAGTTCTTC
TRBV5-6	15	few	TRBJ2-1	TRBD2	CASSSLAGEYNEQFF	TGTGCCAGCAGCTCCCTAGCGGGGGAATACAATGAGCAGTTCTTC
TRBV20-1	17	.	TRBJ2-3	TRBD2	CCAEVPLAGGPADTQYF	TGCTGTGCCGAAGTACCCCTAGCGGGGGGGCCCGCAGATACGCAGTATTTT
TRBV27	13	many	TRBJ1-1	.	CASSFKETTEAFF	TGTGCCAGCAGTTTTAAAGAGACCACTGAAGCTTTCTTT
TRBV6-1	15	many	TRBJ2-1	TRBD2	CASSEHSGGLNEQFF	TGTGCCAGCAGTGAACACAGCGGGGGCTTGAATGAGCAGTTCTTC
TRBV5-4	13	many	TRBJ1-4	.	CASSLAGTEKLFF	TGTGCCAGCAGCTTGGCCGGGACTGAAAAACTGTTTTTT
TRBV25-1	16	medium-sized	TRBJ1-5	.	CASSETNSWSNQPQHF	TGTGCCAGCAGTGAAACGAACAGTTGGAGCAATCAGCCCCAGCATTTT
TRBV24-1	13	many	TRBJ1-4	.	CATTGARSEKLFF	TGTGCCACCACAGGGGCGAGATCGGAAAAACTGTTTTTT
TRBV7-2	13	many	TRBJ1-2	.	CASSSTAGGGYTF	TGTGCCAGCAGCTCGACAGCCGGAGGAGGCTACACCTTC
TRBV5-1	15	many	TRBJ2-1	TRBD2	CASSLGSGERGEQFF	TGCGCCAGCAGCTTGGGAAGCGGGGAGCGGGGTGAGCAGTTCTTC
TRBV6-5	15	many	TRBJ1-3	.	CASSYDSSPGNTIYF	TGTGCCAGCAGTTACGACAGTTCACCTGGAAACACCATATATTTT
TRBV5-5	12	many	TRBJ2-1	.	CASSLAGYEQFF	TGTGCCAGCAGCTTGGCGGGTTATGAGCAGTTCTTC
TRBV20-1	15	many	TRBJ1-5	.	CSASRGLAGYQPQHF	TGCAGTGCTAGTCGGGGGTTGGCAGGGTATCAGCCCCAGCATTTT
TRBV7-6	16	many	TRBJ2-3	TRBD2	CASSVLAGGVTDTQYF	TGTGCCAGCAGCGTACTAGCGGGGGGAGTCACAGATACGCAGTATTTT
TRBV7-2	13	few	TRBJ1-4	.	CASSFSMGEKLFF	TGTGCCAGCAGCTTTTCCATGGGGGAAAAACTGTTTTTT
TRBV15	17	many	TRBJ1-3	.	CATSRDQGSWDGNTIYF	TGTGCCACCAGCAGAGATCAAGGTTCCTGGGATGGAAACACCATATATTTT
TRBV9	16	many	TRBJ2-1	.	CASSVGDQPLGDEQFF	TGTGCCAGCAGCGTAGGAGATCAGCCTTTAGGAGATGAGCAGTTCTTC
TRBV7-2	13	many	TRBJ1-1	.	CASRSSGYTEAFF	TGTGCCAGCAGGTCCTCAGGGTACACTGAAGCTTTCTTT